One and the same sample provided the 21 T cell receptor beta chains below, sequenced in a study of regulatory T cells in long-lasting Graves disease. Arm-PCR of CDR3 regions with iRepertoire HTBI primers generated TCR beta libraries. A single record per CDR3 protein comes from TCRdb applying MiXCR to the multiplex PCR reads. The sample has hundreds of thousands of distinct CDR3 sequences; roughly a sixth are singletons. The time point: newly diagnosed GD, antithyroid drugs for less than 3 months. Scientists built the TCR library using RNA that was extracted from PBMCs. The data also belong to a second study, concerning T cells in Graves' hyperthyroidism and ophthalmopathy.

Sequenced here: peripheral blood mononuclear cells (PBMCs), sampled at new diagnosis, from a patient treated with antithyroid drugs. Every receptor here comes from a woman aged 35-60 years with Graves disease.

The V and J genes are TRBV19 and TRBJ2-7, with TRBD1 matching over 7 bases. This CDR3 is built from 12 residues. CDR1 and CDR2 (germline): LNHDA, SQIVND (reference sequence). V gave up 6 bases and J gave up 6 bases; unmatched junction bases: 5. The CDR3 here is CASSPTGFEQYF. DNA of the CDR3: TGTGCCAGTAGCCCGACAGGGTTCGAGCAGTACTTC.

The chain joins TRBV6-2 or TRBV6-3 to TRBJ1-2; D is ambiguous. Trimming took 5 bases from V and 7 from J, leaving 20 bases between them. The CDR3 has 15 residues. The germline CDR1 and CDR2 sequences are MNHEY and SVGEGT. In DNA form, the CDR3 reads TGTGCCAGCAGTGAAGATTGGCAAGGCTCAGGTGGCTACACCTTC. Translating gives CASSEDWQGSGGYTF.

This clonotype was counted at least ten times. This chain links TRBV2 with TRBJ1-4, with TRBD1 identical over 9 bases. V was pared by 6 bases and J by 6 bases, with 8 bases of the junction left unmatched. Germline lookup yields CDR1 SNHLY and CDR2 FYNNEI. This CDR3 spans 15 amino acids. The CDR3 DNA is TGTGCCAGCAGAAATAACAGGGGGCTGGATGAAAAACTGTTTTTT. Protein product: CASRNNRGLDEKLFF.

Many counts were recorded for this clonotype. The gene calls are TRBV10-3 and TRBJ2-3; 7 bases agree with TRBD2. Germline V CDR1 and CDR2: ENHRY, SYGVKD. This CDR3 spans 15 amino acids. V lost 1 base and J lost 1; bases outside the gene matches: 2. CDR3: CAISEFRGGTDTQYF. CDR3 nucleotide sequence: TGTGCCATCAGTGAGTTTCGGGGGGGCACAGATACGCAGTATTTT.

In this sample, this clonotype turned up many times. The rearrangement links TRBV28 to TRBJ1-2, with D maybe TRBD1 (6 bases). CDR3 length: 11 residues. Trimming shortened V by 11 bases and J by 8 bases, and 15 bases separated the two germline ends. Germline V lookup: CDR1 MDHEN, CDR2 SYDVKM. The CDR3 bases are TGTGCCGGCCAGGGGTTATTGGGCTACACCTTC. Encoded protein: CAGQGLLGYTF.

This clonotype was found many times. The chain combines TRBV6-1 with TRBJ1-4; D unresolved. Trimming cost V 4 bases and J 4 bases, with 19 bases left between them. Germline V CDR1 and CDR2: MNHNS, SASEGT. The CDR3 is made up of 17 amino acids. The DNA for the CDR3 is TGTGCCAGCAGTGCGTCATTAGACCGCTACTATAATGAAAAACTGTTTTTT. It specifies CASSASLDRYYNEKLFF.

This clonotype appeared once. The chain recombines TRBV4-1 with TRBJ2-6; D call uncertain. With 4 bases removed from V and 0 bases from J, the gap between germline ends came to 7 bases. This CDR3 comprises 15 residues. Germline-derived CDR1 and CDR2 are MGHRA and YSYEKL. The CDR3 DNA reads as TGCGCCAGCAGCCCTAGACTCTCTGGGGCCAACGTCCTGACTTTC. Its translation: CASSPRLSGANVLTF.

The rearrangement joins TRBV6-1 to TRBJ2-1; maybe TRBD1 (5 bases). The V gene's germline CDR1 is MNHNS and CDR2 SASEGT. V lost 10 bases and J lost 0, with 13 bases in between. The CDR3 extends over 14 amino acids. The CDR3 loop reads CATARVSSYNEQFF. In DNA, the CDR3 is TGTGCCACCGCCAGGGTCAGCTCCTACAATGAGCAGTTCTTC.

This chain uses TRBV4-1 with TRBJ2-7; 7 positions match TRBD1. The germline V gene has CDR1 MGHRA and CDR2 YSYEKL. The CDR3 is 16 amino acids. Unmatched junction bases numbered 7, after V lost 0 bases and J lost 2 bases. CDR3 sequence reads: CASSQEYGTDAYEQYF. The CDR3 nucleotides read TGCGCCAGCAGCCAAGAGTATGGGACAGACGCCTACGAGCAGTACTTC.

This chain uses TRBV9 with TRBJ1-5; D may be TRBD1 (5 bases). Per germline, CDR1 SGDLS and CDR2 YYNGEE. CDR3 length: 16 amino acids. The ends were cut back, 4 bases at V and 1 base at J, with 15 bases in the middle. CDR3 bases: TGTGCCAGCAGCCCTGGGGGGGGGGGGAGCAATCAGCCCCAGCATTTT. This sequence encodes CASSPGGGGSNQPQHF.

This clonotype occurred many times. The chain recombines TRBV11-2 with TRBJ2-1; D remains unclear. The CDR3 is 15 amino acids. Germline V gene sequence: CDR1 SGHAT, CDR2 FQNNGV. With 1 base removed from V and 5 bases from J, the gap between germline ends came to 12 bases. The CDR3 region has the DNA TGTGCCAGCAGCTTAGGCCTCATCATTGACAATGAGCAGTTCTTC. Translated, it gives CASSLGLIIDNEQFF.

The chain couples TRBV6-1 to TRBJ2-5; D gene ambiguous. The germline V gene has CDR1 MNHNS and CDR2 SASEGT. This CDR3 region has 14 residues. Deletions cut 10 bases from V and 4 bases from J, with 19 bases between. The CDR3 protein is CAISPSQRTETQYF. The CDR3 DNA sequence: TGTGCCATCAGCCCATCCCAGAGAACAGAGACCCAGTACTTC.

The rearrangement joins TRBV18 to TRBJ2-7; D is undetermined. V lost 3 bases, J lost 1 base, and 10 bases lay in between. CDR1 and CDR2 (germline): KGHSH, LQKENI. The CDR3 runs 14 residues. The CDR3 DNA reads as TGTGCCAGCTCACCTCGGGTGGATTCCTACGAGCAGTACTTC. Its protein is CASSPRVDSYEQYF.

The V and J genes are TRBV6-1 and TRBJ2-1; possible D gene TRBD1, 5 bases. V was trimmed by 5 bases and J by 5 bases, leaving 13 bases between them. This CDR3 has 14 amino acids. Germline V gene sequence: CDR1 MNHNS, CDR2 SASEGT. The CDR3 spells CASSNRWQNNEQFF. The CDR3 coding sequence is TGTGCCAGCAGTAACAGGTGGCAGAACAATGAGCAGTTCTTC.

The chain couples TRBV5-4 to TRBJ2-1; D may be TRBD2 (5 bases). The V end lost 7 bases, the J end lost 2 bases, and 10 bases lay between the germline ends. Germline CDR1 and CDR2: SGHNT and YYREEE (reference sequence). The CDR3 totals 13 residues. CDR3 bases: TGTGCCAGCGTTAGCGCCACCTACAATGAGCAGTTCTTC. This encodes CASVSATYNEQFF.

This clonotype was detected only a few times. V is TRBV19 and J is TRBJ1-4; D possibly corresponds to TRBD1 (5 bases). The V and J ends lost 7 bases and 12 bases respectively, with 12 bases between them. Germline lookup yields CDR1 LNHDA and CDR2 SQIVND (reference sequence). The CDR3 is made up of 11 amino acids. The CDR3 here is CASMGGGELFF. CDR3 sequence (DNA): TGTGCCAGTATGGGGGGGGGGGAACTGTTTTTT.

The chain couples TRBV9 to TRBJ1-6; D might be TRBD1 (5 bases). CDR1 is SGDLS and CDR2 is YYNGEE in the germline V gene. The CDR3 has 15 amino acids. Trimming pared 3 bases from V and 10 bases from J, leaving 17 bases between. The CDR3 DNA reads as TGTGCCAGCAGCGCCGGGACGGGGAGCGGGTCACCCCTCCACTTT. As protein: CASSAGTGSGSPLHF. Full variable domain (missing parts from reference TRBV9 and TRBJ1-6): DSGVTQTPKHLITATGQRVTLRCSPRSGDLSVYWYQQSLDQGLQFLIQYYNGEERAKGNILERFSAQQFPDLHSELNLSSLELGDSALYFCASSAGTGSGSPLHFGNGTRLTVT.

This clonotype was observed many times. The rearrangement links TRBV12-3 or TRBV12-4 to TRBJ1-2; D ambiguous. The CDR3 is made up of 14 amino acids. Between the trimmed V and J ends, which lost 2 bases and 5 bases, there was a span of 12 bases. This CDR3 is CASSLKGRAYGYTF. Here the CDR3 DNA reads TGTGCCAGCAGTTTAAAGGGTCGGGCATATGGCTACACCTTC.

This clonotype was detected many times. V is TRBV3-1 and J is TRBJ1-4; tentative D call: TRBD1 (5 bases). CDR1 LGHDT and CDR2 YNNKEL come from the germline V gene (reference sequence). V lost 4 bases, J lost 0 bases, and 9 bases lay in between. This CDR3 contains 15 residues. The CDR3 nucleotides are TGTGCCAGCAGCCCTGGGGGTTCAACTAATGAAAAACTGTTTTTT. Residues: CASSPGGSTNEKLFF.

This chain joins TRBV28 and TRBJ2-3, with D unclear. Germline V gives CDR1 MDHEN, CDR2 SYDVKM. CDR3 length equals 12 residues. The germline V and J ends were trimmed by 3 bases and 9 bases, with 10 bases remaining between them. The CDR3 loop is CASSFGQGTQYF. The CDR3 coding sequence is TGTGCCAGCAGTTTCGGCCAAGGGACGCAGTATTTT.

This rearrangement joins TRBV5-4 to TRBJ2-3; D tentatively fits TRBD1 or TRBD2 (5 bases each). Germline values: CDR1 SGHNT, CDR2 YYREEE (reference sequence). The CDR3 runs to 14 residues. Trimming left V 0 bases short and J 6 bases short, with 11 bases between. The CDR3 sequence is CASSLAGPGDTQYF. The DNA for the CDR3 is TGTGCCAGCAGCTTGGCGGGACCCGGGGATACGCAGTATTTT. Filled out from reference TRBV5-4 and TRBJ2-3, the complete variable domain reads ETGVTQSPTHLIKTRGQQVTLRCSSQSGHNTVSWYQQALGQGPQFIFQYYREEENGRGNFPPRFSGLQFPNYSSELNVNALELDDSALYLCASSLAGPGDTQYFGPGTRLTVL.